The 25 T cell receptor beta chains below all came from one sample that was sequenced in a study of neurological immune-mediated disorders. TCRdb called the 5' RACE reads again in MiXCR, with one record for every CDR3 protein. The sample has tens of thousands of distinct CDR3 sequences, 3% to 4% seen once; the top ten hold approximately 2.9%. Sequences were obtained from PBMCs. The receptor source for this set is a woman between 45 and 65 years old with multiple sclerosis.

In its sample, this clonotype was seen many times. The chain employs TRBV7-8 and TRBJ2-7; TRBD2 is a possible D gene (7 bases). Germline V lookup: CDR1 SGHVS, CDR2 FQNEAQ. V was shortened by 5 bases and J by 0 bases, with 17 bases between the two germline ends. The CDR3 sequence is 16 residues long. CDR3 DNA sequence: TGTGCCAGCAGCCCATACAGGGACTACCTCTCCTACGAGCAGTACTTC. Translated: CASSPYRDYLSYEQYF.

This clonotype was seen repeatedly, ten times or more. The chain is built from TRBV12-3 or TRBV12-4 and TRBJ2-7; D is uncertain. Trimming took 3 bases from V and 3 from J, leaving 9 bases between them. This CDR3 comprises 13 residues. The CDR3: CASSFGPYYEQYF. As DNA, the CDR3 is TGTGCCAGCAGTTTTGGGCCATACTACGAGCAGTACTTC.

This clonotype has ten or more counts. The chain combines TRBV7-2 with TRBJ1-2; D is ambiguous. V was clipped by 2 bases and J by 2 bases, with 12 bases between them. Germline loops: CDR1 SGHTA, CDR2 FQGNSA. CDR3 length equals 15 residues. CDR3 in DNA: TGTGCCAGCAGCTTATCCCCAGTTTTCAACTATGGCTACACCTTC. Encoded protein: CASSLSPVFNYGYTF.

There are a few counts of this clonotype. The chain links TRBV21-1 to TRBJ2-1; whether TRBD1, the table's D call, matches the DNA was not checked. TRBV21-1 is a pseudogene segment. The CDR3 is 14 residues long. The CDR3 spells CASSNRDANNEQFF. The CDR3, as DNA: TGTGCCAGCAGCAACCGGGACGCCAACAATGAGCAGTTCTTC.

This clonotype was observed many times. The chain carries TRBV11-2 and TRBJ2-1, with D possibly TRBD2 on 9 matching bases. Germline-derived CDR1 and CDR2 are SGHAT and FQNNGV. The CDR3 runs to 16 residues. V lost 5 bases, J lost 6 bases, and 20 bases lay in between. In nucleotides, the CDR3 is TGTGCCAGCAGCCAGGGGGCGGGGGGGCTGAGCAATGAGCAGTTCTTC. This encodes CASSQGAGGLSNEQFF.

This clonotype was counted many times. The chain combines TRBV12-3 or TRBV12-4 with TRBJ2-5, with D perhaps matching TRBD1 (5 bases). The V and J ends lost 6 bases and 4 bases respectively, with 15 bases between them. The CDR3 totals 14 residues. CDR3 bases: TGTGCCAGCAGCCAACGCAAAGGGGTAGAGACCCAGTACTTC. Encoded protein: CASSQRKGVETQYF.

In this sample, this clonotype turned up many times. The V gene is TRBV7-9, the J gene TRBJ2-1, with D uncertain. Germline loops: CDR1 SEHNR, CDR2 FQNEAQ (reference sequence). The CDR3 sequence is 15 residues long. V lost 1 base, J lost 9 bases, and 16 bases lay in between. As DNA, the CDR3 is TGTGCCAGCAGCTTAGTGGGTGTGACTCCTGGTGAGCAGTTCTTC. Protein sequence: CASSLVGVTPGEQFF. The complete variable domain, with remaining parts taken from reference TRBV7-9 and TRBJ2-1, reads DTGVSQNPRHKITKRGQNVTFRCDPISEHNRLYWYRQTLGQGPEFLTYFQNEAQLEKSRLLSDRFSAERPKGSFSTLEIQRTEQGDSAMYLCASSLVGVTPGEQFFGPGTRLTVL.

This clonotype came up many times. The CDR3 coding sequence is TGCAGTGCGCCAACCGGGACTAGCGCCGGGGAGCTGTTTTTT. It is translated as CSAPTGTSAGELFF. The chain uses TRBV20-1 and TRBJ2-2, with 10 bases identical to TRBD2. Germline V CDR1 and CDR2: DFQATT, SNEGSKA (reference sequence). This CDR3 comprises 14 residues. V trimming: 6 bases; J trimming: 6 bases; junction bases outside the gene matches: 7.

This chain connects TRBV28 to TRBJ1-3; D gene uncertain. CDR3 length equals 11 residues. Germline CDR1 is MDHEN and CDR2 is SYDVKM. V was trimmed by 6 bases and J by 8 bases, leaving 8 bases between them. CDR3: CASSLLYTIYF. Written as DNA, the CDR3 is TGTGCCAGCAGCCTACTGTACACCATATATTTT. Variable domain in full (rest from reference TRBV28 and TRBJ1-3): DVKVTQSSRYLVKRTGEKVFLECVQDMDHENMFWYRQDPGLGLRLIYFSYDVKMKEKGDIPEGYSVSREKKERFSLILESASTNQTSMYLCASSLLYTIYFGEGSWLTVV.

This clonotype was seen repeatedly, ten times or more. The chain couples TRBV29-1 to TRBJ1-6; TRBD1 is a possible D gene (5 bases). Germline CDR1 SQVTM, CDR2 ANQGSEA. This CDR3 is 13 amino acids long. V lost 7 bases, J lost 8 bases, and 15 bases lay in between. For the CDR3, the DNA is TGCAGCGCCAGGGATGACATAGATTCACCCCTCCACTTT. It specifies CSARDDIDSPLHF.

This clonotype appeared many times. The chain joins TRBV29-1 to TRBJ1-2; D is undetermined. Germline V gene sequence: CDR1 SQVTM, CDR2 ANQGSEA. Trimming took off 7 bases at V and 0 bases at J, with 18 bases between the two ends. The CDR3 is 15 residues long. CDR3 protein: CSGSGGPGTNYGYTF. The CDR3 DNA follows: TGCAGCGGTTCTGGAGGGCCCGGGACTAACTATGGCTACACCTTC. Variable domain in full (rest from reference TRBV29-1 and TRBJ1-2): SAVISQKPSRDICQRGTSLTIQCQVDSQVTMMFWYRQQPGQSLTLIATANQGSEATYESGFVIDKFPISRPNLTFSTLTVSNMSPEDSSIYLCSGSGGPGTNYGYTFGSGTRLTVV.

There are many counts of this clonotype. J is TRBJ1-5 and V is TRBV12-3 or TRBV12-4; D perhaps matches TRBD1 (5 bases). The CDR3 spans 15 residues. The germline V and J ends were trimmed by 6 bases and 7 bases, with 19 bases remaining between them. This CDR3 is CASSDNVGPGQPQHF. The CDR3 nucleotides are TGTGCCAGCAGCGACAACGTGGGGCCTGGGCAGCCCCAGCATTTT.

This clonotype was counted ten times or more. The chain couples TRBV5-1 to TRBJ2-1; either TRBD1 or TRBD2 may supply D (7 bases each). The CDR3 is 14 amino acids. The germline V and J ends were trimmed by 5 bases and 6 bases, with 15 bases remaining between them. From germline, CDR1 is SGHRS and CDR2 YFSETQ. The CDR3 coding sequence is TGCGCCAGCAGTCGAACAGGGGAGGGCAATGAGCAGTTCTTC. As protein: CASSRTGEGNEQFF.

This clonotype was counted many times. V gene TRBV28 combines with J gene TRBJ2-7; D gene unclear. CDR1 is MDHEN and CDR2 is SYDVKM in the germline V gene. Trimming removed 4 bases from V and 4 bases from J, with 14 bases in between. The CDR3 contains 14 residues. CDR3 residues: CASSSLNREYEQYF. The CDR3, as DNA: TGTGCCAGCAGTTCGCTGAACAGAGAATACGAGCAGTACTTC.

The chain carries TRBV4-3 and TRBJ2-5; 9 bases line up with TRBD2. V trimming: 4 bases; J trimming: 7 bases; junction bases outside the gene matches: 10. The CDR3 length is 15 residues. CDR1 is LGHNA, CDR2 YSLEER, per germline. CDR3 in DNA: TGCGCCAGCAGCCCACAAGGGGAAGCGGGGGGGACCCAGTACTTC. Translated: CASSPQGEAGGTQYF.

This clonotype has ten or more counts. The chain recombines TRBV12-3 or TRBV12-4 with TRBJ1-5, with a weak D call TRBD1 (6 bases). The length of the CDR3 is 15 residues. V shed 4 bases and J shed 3 bases, with 13 bases lying between them. In DNA, the CDR3 is TGTGCCAGCAGTTCAGCGACAGGACCCAATCAGCCCCAGCATTTT. Its translation: CASSSATGPNQPQHF.

This clonotype came up many times. The chain links TRBV3-1 to TRBJ1-1; D gene ambiguous. V lost 2 bases to trimming and J lost 1 base, with 8 bases between them. Germline V gene lookup returns CDR1 LGHDT and CDR2 YNNKEL (reference sequence). The CDR3 has 14 residues. The CDR3 spells CASSQPGENTEAFF. In nucleotides, the CDR3 is TGTGCCAGCAGCCAACCAGGTGAGAACACTGAAGCTTTCTTT.

This clonotype has a count of ten or more. V gene TRBV20-1 combines with J gene TRBJ1-5; D is ambiguous. The length of the CDR3 is 15 residues. Trimming took 3 bases from V and 4 from J, leaving 16 bases between them. Germline V gene lookup returns CDR1 DFQATT and CDR2 SNEGSKA (reference sequence). The CDR3 protein is CSASDLEALNQPQHF. CDR3 bases: TGCAGTGCTAGTGATCTCGAGGCCCTAAATCAGCCCCAGCATTTT.

At least ten counts were recorded for this clonotype. The chain employs TRBV6-6 and TRBJ2-7; possibly TRBD1 for D (6 bases). The V end was cut by 6 bases, the J end by 2 bases, with 11 bases between. CDR1 and CDR2 from the germline V gene are MNHNY and SVGAGI (reference sequence). This CDR3 is 13 amino acids long. The CDR3 region is CASSRDTTYEQYF. The CDR3 DNA sequence: TGTGCCAGCAGCCGGGACACCACCTACGAGCAGTACTTC.

CDR3 DNA: TGTGCCAGCTCCTCTAGCGGGGGGATGAAAGAGACCCAGTACTTC. This sequence encodes CASSSSGGMKETQYF. The chain joins TRBV7-2 to TRBJ2-5; 11 bases line up with TRBD2. Germline CDR1 SGHTA, CDR2 FQGNSA. CDR3 length: 15 amino acids. V lost 8 bases and J lost 3; bases outside the gene matches: 8.

This clonotype was recorded at least ten times. The CDR3 sequence is CSARVGGPLDTQYF. CDR3 nucleotide sequence: TGCAGTGCTAGAGTGGGTGGGCCCTTGGATACGCAGTATTTT. This chain uses TRBV20-1 with TRBJ2-3, with D unresolved. The CDR3 covers 14 residues. Germline CDR1 DFQATT, CDR2 SNEGSKA (reference sequence). Deletions cut 1 base from V and 6 bases from J, with 14 bases between.

This clonotype was recorded many times. The chain carries TRBV7-2 and TRBJ2-6; TRBD2 is a possible D gene (5 bases). CDR3 length equals 15 residues. Germline V gene lookup returns CDR1 SGHTA and CDR2 FQGNSA. V lost 5 bases and J lost 4, with 12 bases in between. In nucleotides, the CDR3 is TGTGCCAGCAGCCCCGTCGGGGTCGGGGCCAACGTCCTGACTTTC. It specifies CASSPVGVGANVLTF.

This clonotype has ten or more counts. The chain employs TRBV5-1 and TRBJ2-7; D gene unclear. The CDR3 is made up of 16 amino acids. V was shortened by 1 base and J by 1 base, with 15 bases between the two germline ends. Per the germline V gene, CDR1 is SGHRS and CDR2 is YFSETQ. The CDR3 spells CASSLRRPDISYEQYF. CDR3 in DNA: TGCGCCAGCAGCTTGCGAAGGCCCGACATTTCCTACGAGCAGTACTTC.

The V call is TRBV9, the J call TRBJ2-7; 8 positions agree with TRBD1. Germline CDR1 and CDR2: SGDLS and YYNGEE. The CDR3 is 13 amino acids. The junction had 5 bases not matched to a gene; V was cut back by 4 bases and J by 5 bases. As DNA, the CDR3 is TGTGCCAGCAGCCCCAGGGGGCTGAACGAGCAGTACTTC. Its translation is CASSPRGLNEQYF.

This clonotype has a count of ten or more. V gene TRBV5-5 combines with J gene TRBJ2-2; 9 bases are a match to TRBD2. After removal of 4 bases from V and 1 base from J, the junction contained 5 bases not matched to a gene. Per germline, CDR1 SGHKS and CDR2 YYEKEE (reference sequence). The CDR3 consists of 16 residues. The CDR3 spells CASSPRAGGNTGELFF. In nucleotides, the CDR3 is TGTGCCAGCAGCCCTAGAGCGGGGGGGAACACCGGGGAGCTGTTTTTT.